These T cell receptor beta chains were read from a single sample in a study of siplizumab effects on memory and regulatory T cells. Only in-frame clones appear in the TCRdb table, and some are missing; sequencing was by immunoSEQ multiplex PCR. Here the sample spans approximately 100,000 clones, 94% being singletons. Sequencing input: Tregs sorted from blood. The origin of the receptors is a human donor in good health. The conserved cysteine and the conserved F or W are not part of the CDR3 here.

TRBV28 ASSLFGVVQPQH
TRBV5-1 ASSLVGGPLNGYT
TRBV5-6 ASSFTSGGGRETQY
TRBV11-2 ASSGQTGYEQY
TRBV20-1 GLVDINEQF
TRBV18 ASSPTRTGTGANVLT
TRBV14 ASSQEGGKLF
TRBV29-1 SVPESDSEAF
TRBV7-9 ASSPLGGVGKNIQY
TRBV28 ASRFQGSQGTQY
TRBV30 AWSASVAGMGETQY
TRBV7-3 ASSPDRGQTQY
TRBV5-1 ASSFETTGETQY
TRBV6-1 ASHKDRVEKLF
TRBV29-1 SVSWGRGMKLNTEAF
TRBV2 ASSGGWGDTDTQY
TRBV7-3 ASSLTRGNEQF
TRBV7-2 ASSPRINYGYT
TRBV29-1 SVEVGTGVRY
TRBV19 ASSIGSAVTDTQY
TRBV23-1 ASSPPTGKKSNYGYT
TRBV2 ASSRTGVWNQPQH
TRBV25-1 ASSVLWANEQF
TRBV4-2 ASSQVRVGTEAF
TRBV18 ASSPLLSLRTFYNEQF
TRBV5-1 ASRRENEQF
TRBV29-1 SVAGGWETQY
TRBV6-1 ASSVSSIGGTDTQY
TRBV27 ASSLTYGVVF